Listed below are T cell receptor beta chains from one sample, sequenced in a study of molecular identifiers for immune sequencing clone quantification. Using its own MiXCR run on the PCR reads, TCRdb lists one record per CDR3 protein. The repertoire holds about 54,000 distinct CDR3 sequences, with approximately 25% as singletons. The sample was naive CD8+ T cells from blood, with Jurkat cell RNA spiked in. The receptors stem from a human donor in good health. Some libraries in this study had Jurkat cell RNA spiked in. Both conserved end residues are part of each CDR3. The order of the fields is CDR3 protein, CDR3 DNA, V gene, D gene, J gene, clone size. A D gene is named only where the DNA matches it firmly. Clone size is given for some rows only: seen once, a few or many times, or a class if the clone is expanded.

CDR3aa: CASSERGQGALNTEAFF; CDR3nt: TGTGCCAGCAGTGAAAGAGGGCAGGGGGCCTTAAACACTGAAGCTTTCTTT; v_gene: TRBV6-1; d_gene: TRBD1; j_gene: TRBJ1-1; abundance: many
CDR3aa: CASQGPGLFEAFF; CDR3nt: TGTGCCAGTCAGGGCCCAGGTCTATTTGAAGCTTTCTTT; v_gene: TRBV19; d_gene: NA; j_gene: TRBJ1-1; abundance: NA
CDR3aa: CSVGSGTGIYGYTF; CDR3nt: TGCAGCGTTGGTAGCGGGACGGGCATCTATGGCTACACCTTC; v_gene: TRBV29-1; d_gene: NA; j_gene: TRBJ1-2; abundance: NA
CDR3aa: CASSEQVRTAQNSPLHF; CDR3nt: TGTGCCAGCAGTGAACAGGTCCGGACAGCCCAAAATTCACCCCTCCACTTT; v_gene: TRBV2; d_gene: NA; j_gene: TRBJ1-6; abundance: few
CDR3aa: CASSQGGTYEQYF; CDR3nt: TGTGCCAGCAGCCAAGGCGGGACCTACGAGCAGTACTTC; v_gene: TRBV14; d_gene: NA; j_gene: TRBJ2-7; abundance: NA
CDR3aa: CATSRDLGTDTQYF; CDR3nt: TGTGCCACCAGCAGAGATTTAGGCACAGATACGCAGTATTTT; v_gene: TRBV15; d_gene: NA; j_gene: TRBJ2-3; abundance: many
CDR3aa: CASSLLPSGGYNEQFF; CDR3nt: TGTGCCAGCAGTTTACTACCTAGCGGGGGGTACAATGAGCAGTTCTTC; v_gene: TRBV27; d_gene: TRBD2; j_gene: TRBJ2-1; abundance: many
CDR3aa: CAWSMGHSPHTMGYTF; CDR3nt: TGTGCCTGGAGTATGGGGCATTCTCCACACACTATGGGCTACACCTTC; v_gene: TRBV30; d_gene: NA; j_gene: TRBJ1-2; abundance: many
CDR3aa: CASSVKWDSNYGYTF; CDR3nt: TGTGCCAGCAGCGTGAAGTGGGACAGTAACTATGGCTACACCTTC; v_gene: TRBV5-4; d_gene: TRBD1; j_gene: TRBJ1-2; abundance: many
CDR3aa: CASSLDRNSGNTIYF; CDR3nt: TGCGCCAGCAGCTTGGACCGGAACTCTGGAAACACCATATATTTT; v_gene: TRBV5-1; d_gene: NA; j_gene: TRBJ1-3; abundance: many
CDR3aa: CATSDSGQGTDTQYF; CDR3nt: TGTGCCACCAGTGACTCCGGACAGGGCACAGATACGCAGTATTTT; v_gene: TRBV24-1; d_gene: TRBD1; j_gene: TRBJ2-3; abundance: many
CDR3aa: CSARRTGYTEAFF; CDR3nt: TGCAGTGCTAGAAGGACAGGGTACACTGAAGCTTTCTTT; v_gene: TRBV20-1; d_gene: TRBD1; j_gene: TRBJ1-1; abundance: many
CDR3aa: CASSQDLTGINYGYTF; CDR3nt: TGCGCCAGCAGCCAAGATCTAACAGGGATTAACTATGGCTACACCTTC; v_gene: TRBV4-3; d_gene: NA; j_gene: TRBJ1-2; abundance: many
CDR3aa: CASSLEVGGGENEQFF; CDR3nt: TGTGCCAGCAGCTTAGAAGTCGGGGGGGGGGAGAATGAGCAGTTCTTC; v_gene: TRBV7-6; d_gene: TRBD2; j_gene: TRBJ2-1; abundance: NA
CDR3aa: CASSLGQGNTDTQYF; CDR3nt: TGCGCCAGCAGTCTCGGACAGGGCAACACAGATACGCAGTATTTT; v_gene: TRBV5-1; d_gene: TRBD1; j_gene: TRBJ2-3; abundance: many